This T cell receptor beta chain was sequenced in a study of cytomegalovirus exposure and HLA in healthy donors. This PCR relied on a set of 60 Vbeta primers and 13 Jbeta primers. Profiled with immunoSEQ multiplex PCR; TCRdb holds only in-frame clones, not every one. The sample includes 250,000 to 350,000 clones, more than 80% of them seen just once. The receptor's source is a man aged 35 to 55 in good health and CMV-seropositive. The sequenced sample consisted of PBMCs.

CDR3 amino acids: CASSPRGVNEQFF. In DNA, the CDR3 is TGTGCCAGCAGCCCCAGGGGTGTTAATGAGCAGTTCTTC. This sequence joins TRBV9 and TRBJ2-1; D might be TRBD1 (6 bases). The CDR3 totals 13 residues. Germline V gene lookup returns CDR1 SGDLS and CDR2 YYNGEE. V lost 4 bases and J 7 bases, leaving 12 bases between the germline ends.